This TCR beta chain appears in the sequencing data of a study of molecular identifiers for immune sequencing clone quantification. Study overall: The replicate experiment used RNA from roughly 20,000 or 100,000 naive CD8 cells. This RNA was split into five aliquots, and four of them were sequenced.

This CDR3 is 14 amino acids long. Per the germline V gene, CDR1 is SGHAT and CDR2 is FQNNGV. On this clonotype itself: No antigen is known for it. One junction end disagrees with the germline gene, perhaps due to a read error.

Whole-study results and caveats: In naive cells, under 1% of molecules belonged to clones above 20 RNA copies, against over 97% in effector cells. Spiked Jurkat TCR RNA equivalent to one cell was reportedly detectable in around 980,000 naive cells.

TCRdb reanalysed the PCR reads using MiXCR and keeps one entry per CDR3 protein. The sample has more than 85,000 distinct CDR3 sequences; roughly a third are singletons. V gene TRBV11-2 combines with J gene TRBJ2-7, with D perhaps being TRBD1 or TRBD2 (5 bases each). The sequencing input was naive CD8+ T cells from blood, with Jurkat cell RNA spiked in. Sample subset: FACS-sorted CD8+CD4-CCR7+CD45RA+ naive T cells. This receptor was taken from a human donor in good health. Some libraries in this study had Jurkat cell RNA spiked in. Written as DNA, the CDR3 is TGTGCCAGCAGCTTGGGGCCGGGGTCCTACGAGCAGCACTTC. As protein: CASSLGPGSYEQHF.